Following are 14 T cell receptor beta chains from one sample sequenced in a study of Ad26.COV2.S vaccination and SARS-CoV-2 variants. Repertoires were generated with immunoSEQ multiplex PCR, while TCRdb's copy carries only in-frame clones and drops some. This table has hundreds of thousands of clones, 89% appearing once. Treatment: roughly 20 received Ad26.COV2.S at low or high dose, single or two shots; 5 received placebo; per-sample allocation not given. Samples came from day 63 after the first vaccine or placebo injection. Sequencing was performed on peripheral blood, taken in a trial of Ad26.COV2.S vaccine versus placebo. Every receptor here comes from a person between 18 and 60 years old who received the Ad26.COV2.S COVID-19 vaccine or a placebo.

V and J are TRBV18 and TRBJ2-1; TRBD2 matches at 7 bases. The CDR3 runs 14 residues. V lost 4 bases to trimming and J lost 6 bases; unmatched junction nucleotides: 6. CDR1 is KGHSH, CDR2 LQKENI, per germline. CDR3 sequence: CASSRREEGNEQFF. In nucleotides, the CDR3 is TGTGCCAGCTCACGACGGGAGGAAGGCAATGAGCAGTTCTTC.

V and J are TRBV20-1 and TRBJ2-1; 7 bases are a match to TRBD2. Per germline, CDR1 DFQATT and CDR2 SNEGSKA (reference sequence). This CDR3 contains 14 residues. The ends lost 3 bases at V and 3 bases at J; junction bases unmatched: 5. The DNA for the CDR3 is TGCAGTGCTAGTACCGGGGGGATCTACAATGAGCAGTTCTTC. Amino acid sequence: CSASTGGIYNEQFF.

This chain uses TRBV7-2 with TRBJ1-6, with 8 nucleotides matching TRBD1. Germline V gives CDR1 SGHTA, CDR2 FQGNSA. The CDR3 has 14 amino acids. The J segment lost 9 bases and the V segment lost 5 bases, leaving 6 bases of the junction unmatched. The CDR3 coding sequence is TGTGCCAGCAGCCCCGGGGACAGGCCTTCACCCCTCCACTTT. It translates to CASSPGDRPSPLHF.

The chain employs TRBV10-3 and TRBJ2-2; 8 bases are a match to TRBD2. With 7 bases clipped from V and 2 bases from J, the junction kept 12 bases outside the gene matches. CDR1 and CDR2 from the germline V gene are ENHRY and SYGVKD. This CDR3 is built from 17 residues. In DNA form, the CDR3 reads TGTGCCATCACCCGACGAGCGGGAGAGGGTAACACCGGGGAGCTGTTTTTT. This encodes CAITRRAGEGNTGELFF.

Details on this clone: Different DNA sequences within this sample yield the same CDR3. The rearrangement links TRBV19 to TRBJ2-7, with TRBD1 as a possible D gene (5 bases). With 5 bases removed from V and 3 bases from J, the gap between germline ends came to 8 bases. Germline CDR1 is LNHDA and CDR2 is SQIVND (reference sequence). The CDR3 has 12 amino acids. The CDR3 DNA sequence: TGTGCCAGTAGTGCTACAGGCTACGAGCAGTACTTC. Its protein product is CASSATGYEQYF.

This clone was observed once. The rearrangement links TRBV19 to TRBJ2-6; D is uncertain. Germline CDR1 and CDR2: LNHDA and SQIVND (reference sequence). CDR3 length: 14 amino acids. Trimming cost V 1 base and J 2 bases, with 3 bases left between them. The DNA of the CDR3 is TGTGCCAGTAGTATAGCTGCTGGGGCCAACGTCCTGACTTTC. It encodes CASSIAAGANVLTF.

This clone appeared once. This chain connects TRBV12-3 or TRBV12-4 to TRBJ2-5; D gene uncertain. With 1 base removed from V and 2 bases from J, the gap between germline ends came to 2 bases. The CDR3 contains 12 residues. CDR3 amino acids: CASSLVQETQYF. DNA for the CDR3: TGTGCCAGCAGTTTAGTTCAAGAGACCCAGTACTTC.

This clone has only one observation. The chain joins TRBV11-1 to TRBJ2-3; unclear D gene. V shed 1 base and J shed 5 bases, with 7 bases lying between them. Germline lookup yields CDR1 SGHAT and CDR2 FQDESV (reference sequence). The CDR3 loop spans 13 amino acids. This CDR3 is CASSLGPLDTQYF. In DNA form, the CDR3 reads TGTGCCAGCAGCTTAGGCCCACTAGATACGCAGTATTTT.

This clone showed up just a few times. This chain connects TRBV18 to TRBJ2-7; D gene unclear. With 3 bases removed from V and 6 bases from J, the gap between germline ends came to 9 bases. Germline values: CDR1 KGHSH, CDR2 LQKENI. CDR3 length: 12 amino acids. The CDR3 DNA sequence: TGTGCCAGCTCACCCCCGGGTTTCGAGCAGTACTTC. As protein: CASSPPGFEQYF.

The chain uses TRBV11-3 and TRBJ2-2; D is uncertain. The CDR3 spans 14 residues. Germline CDR1 is SGHNT and CDR2 is YENEEA. The V gene lost 0 bases and the J gene lost 5 bases, with 7 bases spanning the gap. This chain's CDR3 is CASSLDLGTGELFF. The CDR3 DNA is TGTGCCAGCAGCTTAGATCTCGGTACCGGGGAGCTGTTTTTT.

This sequence joins TRBV19 and TRBJ2-1, with 7 bases fitting TRBD2. With 4 bases clipped from V and 5 bases from J, the junction kept 8 bases outside the gene matches. The CDR3 loop spans 15 amino acids. CDR1 is LNHDA, CDR2 SQIVND, per germline (reference sequence). The DNA of the CDR3 is TGTGCCAGTAGTACCGGCCCGCTAGCGGACAATGAGCAGTTCTTC. Protein product: CASSTGPLADNEQFF.

V gene TRBV6-6 combines with J gene TRBJ2-7; TRBD2 aligns across 9 bases. The ends lost 11 bases at V and 5 bases at J; junction bases unmatched: 13. The CDR3 extends over 14 amino acids. Per germline, CDR1 MNHNY and CDR2 SVGAGI (reference sequence). CDR3 amino acids: CAVRGASGNDEQYF. In DNA, the CDR3 is TGTGCCGTGAGGGGGGCTAGCGGGAACGACGAGCAGTACTTC.

The sample holds a few counts of this clone. The chain has TRBV7-9 and TRBJ1-6; D is unresolved. CDR3 size: 11 residues. Germline loops: CDR1 SEHNR, CDR2 FQNEAQ (reference sequence). The V and J ends lost 3 bases and 15 bases respectively, with 9 bases between them. CDR3 residues: CASSLGVGLHF. DNA of the CDR3: TGTGCCAGCAGCTTGGGAGTGGGCCTCCACTTT.

About this clone itself: Sequence at one end of the junction differs from germline and may be a read error. The chain links TRBV6-5 to TRBJ2-1; 7 bases map to TRBD2. The CDR3 has 16 amino acids. Germline values: CDR1 MNHEY, CDR2 SVGAGI. CDR3 sequence: CASTYTSVSSYNEQFF. CDR3 nucleotides: TGTGCCAGCACTTACACTAGCGTTAGCTCCTACAATGAGCAGTTCTTC.